Presented here are 30 T cell receptor beta chains from one specimen sequenced in a study of blood T cell repertoires in COVID-19. Method: immunoSEQ multiplex PCR; TCRdb's copy keeps in-frame clones and lacks some. The table includes approximately 300,000 clones, more than 75% detected once. Sequences were obtained from PBMCs or T cells enriched from blood (not recorded which). These receptors were obtained from a woman between 18 and 29 years old who had recovered from COVID-19.

This chain uses TRBV2 with TRBJ2-7, with 11 bases fitting TRBD1. Germline V gives CDR1 SNHLY, CDR2 FYNNEI. Trimming took 7 bases from V and 5 from J; bases not matched to a gene: 16. This CDR3 is 17 amino acids long. CDR3 nucleotides: TGTGCCAGCATAATTTACAGGACAGGGGGCAGCAGCGACGAGCAGTACTTC. It yields the protein CASIIYRTGGSSDEQYF.

This rearrangement joins TRBV27 to TRBJ2-7, with 8 bases aligning to TRBD2. The junction had 11 bases not matched to a gene; V was cut back by 5 bases and J by 2 bases. CDR3 length: 16 amino acids. The germline V gene encodes CDR1 MNHEY and CDR2 SMNVEV (reference sequence). This CDR3 reads CASSPPPGLGAYEQYF. The CDR3 coding sequence is TGTGCCAGCAGTCCACCCCCGGGACTAGGCGCCTACGAGCAGTACTTC.

This chain links TRBV18 with TRBJ2-2; the D is unclear. This CDR3 is built from 14 residues. CDR1 is KGHSH and CDR2 is LQKENI in the germline V gene. The V end was cut by 5 bases, the J end by 3 bases, with 10 bases between. The CDR3 sequence: CASSTNSDTGELFF. CDR3 bases: TGTGCCAGCTCAACTAACTCGGACACCGGGGAGCTGTTTTTT.

V usage is TRBV27 and J usage is TRBJ1-1; 7 bases align to TRBD1. Germline values: CDR1 MNHEY, CDR2 SMNVEV (reference sequence). This CDR3 comprises 14 residues. V gave up 6 bases and J gave up 2 bases; unmatched junction bases: 6. CDR3 coding DNA: TGTGCCAGCAGCCCGGGACAGCTTAACACTGAAGCTTTCTTT. Protein: CASSPGQLNTEAFF.

The chain joins TRBV7-8 to TRBJ1-1; D remains ambiguous. Trimming shortened V by 5 bases and J by 5 bases, and 15 bases separated the two germline ends. Germline CDR1 and CDR2: SGHVS and FQNEAQ. This CDR3 region has 14 residues. CDR3 in DNA: TGTGCCAGCAGCAACCGGGCCGCGGGGACTGAAGCTTTCTTT. Translated, it gives CASSNRAAGTEAFF.

J is TRBJ2-4 and V is TRBV27; D might be TRBD1 (5 bases). CDR3 length: 16 amino acids. Germline-derived CDR1 and CDR2 are MNHEY and SMNVEV (reference sequence). Deletions cut 6 bases from V and 0 bases from J, with 15 bases between. The DNA of the CDR3 is TGTGCCAGCAGGGGAACAGGAGCCCTAGCCAAAAACATTCAGTACTTC. Translating it yields CASRGTGALAKNIQYF.

This chain uses TRBV7-9 with TRBJ1-1, with 9 bases aligning to TRBD1. Germline V gene sequence: CDR1 SEHNR, CDR2 FQNEAQ (reference sequence). This CDR3 has 14 amino acids. Losses at the gene ends were 5 bases for V and 12 bases for J; bases not matched to a gene: 13. CDR3 region: CASSPNRDRALTFF. CDR3 DNA: TGTGCCAGCAGCCCAAACCGGGACAGGGCTTTGACTTTCTTT.

This chain joins TRBV19 and TRBJ1-5; TRBD1 might be the D (5 bases). The germline V gene has CDR1 LNHDA and CDR2 SQIVND (reference sequence). V lost 9 bases, J lost 3 bases, and 24 bases lay in between. The CDR3 is made up of 17 amino acids. The CDR3 nucleotides are TGTGCCAGCGACGGGGGAGGGCAGGCCTATTACAATCAGCCCCAGCATTTT. This encodes CASDGGGQAYYNQPQHF.

This chain joins TRBV3-1 (or the pseudogene TRBV3-2) and TRBJ2-7; 8 positions match TRBD1. Germline lookup yields CDR1 LGHDT and CDR2 YNNKEL (reference sequence). CDR3 length equals 14 residues. The V gene end was trimmed by 1 base and the J gene end by 9 bases; junction bases not matched to a gene: 8. CDR3 region: CASSQVFSGGRQYF. The CDR3 region has the DNA TGTGCCAGCAGCCAAGTGTTTTCAGGGGGCCGGCAGTACTTC.

The rearrangement uses TRBV2 and TRBJ1-4, with D possibly matching TRBD1 (5 bases). The CDR3 totals 13 residues. V was pared by 2 bases and J by 6 bases, with 7 bases between. The V gene's germline CDR1 is SNHLY and CDR2 FYNNEI. Written as DNA, the CDR3 is TGTGCCAGCAGTGAAAAGACAGATGAAAAACTGTTTTTT. Amino acid sequence: CASSEKTDEKLFF.

The rearrangement joins TRBV30 to TRBJ1-5; 11 bases align to TRBD1. CDR3 length equals 14 residues. Germline trimming cut 5 bases from V and 7 bases from J; bases unmatched to any gene: 7. CDR1 and CDR2 from the germline V gene are GTSNPN and SVGIG (reference sequence). CDR3 region: CAWGTGGLGQPQHF. CDR3 nucleotides: TGTGCCTGGGGGACAGGGGGTTTAGGCCAGCCCCAGCATTTT.

This clone was recorded a few times. This chain connects TRBV27 to TRBJ2-1, with 7 bases identical to TRBD1. The CDR3 is 17 amino acids. In germline, CDR1 is MNHEY, CDR2 SMNVEV (reference sequence). After removal of 0 bases from V and 7 bases from J, the junction contained 12 bases not matched to a gene. CDR3 nucleotides: TGTGCCAGCAGTTTATCGATAAATAGGGGGCGCCGGAATGAGCAGTTCTTC. Translated, it gives CASSLSINRGRRNEQFF.

The V and J genes are TRBV24-1 and TRBJ2-7; D remains ambiguous. From germline, CDR1 is KGHDR and CDR2 SFDVKD. The V and J ends lost 9 bases and 0 bases respectively, with 23 bases between them. CDR3 length equals 17 residues. CDR3 in DNA: TGTGCCACCGAAATGGCACCAGGCCGCCCGAGCTCCTACGAGCAGTACTTC. Translation gives CATEMAPGRPSSYEQYF.

CDR3 coding DNA: TGTGCCAGCAGCCAAGATCTTAGCAGCGGGGGGTTATACGAGCAGTACTTC. Protein: CASSQDLSSGGLYEQYF. V and J are TRBV3-1 (or the pseudogene TRBV3-2) and TRBJ2-7; TRBD2 matches at 9 bases. The CDR3 is made up of 17 amino acids. After removal of 0 bases from V and 4 bases from J, the junction contained 10 bases not matched to a gene. CDR1 LGHDT and CDR2 YNNKEL come from the germline V gene (reference sequence).

The chain carries TRBV19 and TRBJ2-2; no firm D call. Germline CDR1 and CDR2: LNHDA and SQIVND (reference sequence). The CDR3 is made up of 12 amino acids. Trimming stripped 5 bases from V and 7 bases from J, with 8 bases between. Here the CDR3 reads CASSLRVGELFF. As DNA, the CDR3 is TGTGCCAGTAGTCTCCGAGTCGGGGAGCTGTTTTTT.

The chain is built from TRBV28 and TRBJ1-5; TRBD1 agrees at 9 bases. CDR1 is MDHEN and CDR2 is SYDVKM in the germline V gene. The ends lost 0 bases at V and 1 base at J; junction bases unmatched: 4. This CDR3 is 17 amino acids long. CDR3: CASSLWGQGSSNQPQHF. The CDR3 coding sequence is TGTGCCAGCAGTTTATGGGGACAGGGCTCAAGCAATCAGCCCCAGCATTTT.

The gene calls are TRBV30 and TRBJ1-4, with 7 positions matching TRBD1. CDR1 is GTSNPN and CDR2 is SVGIG in the germline V gene (reference sequence). The CDR3 spans 15 residues. J gave up 8 bases and V 4 bases, and 13 bases lay outside the gene matches. CDR3: CAWTTKGAGGEKLFF. The CDR3 DNA is TGTGCCTGGACCACAAAGGGGGCAGGGGGGGAAAAACTGTTTTTT.

The chain carries TRBV5-4 and TRBJ1-2; 7 bases match TRBD1. The V and J ends lost 4 bases and 2 bases, in that order; junction bases with no gene match: 8. This CDR3 has 15 residues. Germline CDR1 and CDR2: SGHNT and YYREEE (reference sequence). CDR3 residues: CASSRGQATNYGYTF. In nucleotides, the CDR3 is TGTGCCAGCAGCCGAGGACAGGCAACCAACTATGGCTACACCTTC.

The chain recombines TRBV28 with TRBJ2-2; 7 bases fit TRBD1. CDR1 is MDHEN and CDR2 is SYDVKM in the germline V gene. Trimming took 6 bases from V and 6 from J; bases not matched to a gene: 13. CDR3 length: 16 amino acids. The CDR3 bases are TGTGCCAGCAGCCTCACAGGGGATAGGTTTGCCGGGGAGCTGTTTTTT. Protein product: CASSLTGDRFAGELFF.

The chain employs TRBV28 and TRBJ1-2; D gene unclear. Trimming stripped 6 bases from V and 8 bases from J, with 16 bases between. Germline assignment: CDR1 MDHEN and CDR2 SYDVKM. The CDR3 sequence is 13 residues long. The CDR3 loop is CASRTAGSWGYTF. The CDR3 bases are TGTGCCAGCAGGACGGCGGGGAGTTGGGGCTACACCTTC.

This chain links TRBV6-5 with TRBJ1-2, with D possibly matching TRBD1 (6 bases). The germline V and J ends were trimmed by 7 bases and 5 bases, with 17 bases remaining between them. CDR1 and CDR2 (germline): MNHEY, SVGAGI. This CDR3 comprises 14 residues. CDR3 sequence reads: CASTSRGGAYGYTF. CDR3 in DNA: TGTGCCAGCACCTCTCGCGGGGGGGCTTATGGCTACACCTTC.

A remark on this clone: The junction departs from germline at one end; a sequencing error may be responsible. The chain's CDR3 is CASSKAARGSQPQHF. In nucleotides, the CDR3 is TGTGCCAGCAGTAAAGCCGCCAGGGGGTCTCAGCCCCAGCATTTT. The chain recombines TRBV2 with TRBJ1-5; 7 bases match TRBD1. The CDR3 contains 15 residues. The V gene's germline CDR1 is SNHLY and CDR2 FYNNEI.

CDR3: CASSIPGGGYTIYF. The CDR3 DNA reads as TGTGCCAGTAGTATACCAGGGGGCGGGTACACCATATATTTT. The chain joins TRBV19 to TRBJ1-3, with TRBD1 matching 8 bases. V gave up 2 bases and J gave up 8 bases; unmatched junction bases: 5. The CDR3 contains 14 residues. The germline V gene encodes CDR1 LNHDA and CDR2 SQIVND (reference sequence).

The J gene is TRBJ1-3, the V gene TRBV6-7, with TRBD1 identical over 11 bases. TRBV6-7 is an open reading frame, and its role is uncertain. The V gene end was trimmed by 5 bases and the J gene end by 2 bases; junction bases not matched to a gene: 5. The CDR3 loop spans 16 amino acids. Here the CDR3 DNA reads TGTGCCAGCAGTCAGGGACAGGGGGAGGCTGGAAACACCATATATTTT. As protein: CASSQGQGEAGNTIYF.

The J gene is TRBJ1-5, the V gene TRBV30, with D unclear. Looked up from germline, CDR1 is GTSNPN and CDR2 is SVGIG (reference sequence). Trimming left V 0 bases short and J 0 bases short, with 6 bases between. The CDR3 runs to 14 residues. The CDR3 region is CAWSVQISNQPQHF. The CDR3 DNA is TGTGCCTGGAGTGTACAGATTAGCAATCAGCCCCAGCATTTT. Looking up the rest from reference TRBV30 and TRBJ1-5 gives the full variable domain: SQTIHQWPATLVQPVGSPLSLECTVEGTSNPNLYWYRQAAGRGLQLLFYSVGIGQISSEVPQNLSASRPQDRQFILSSKKLLLSDSGFYLCAWSVQISNQPQHFGDGTRLSIL.

The rearrangement uses TRBV6-4 and TRBJ1-6; no reliable D call. This CDR3 contains 13 residues. V lost 4 bases and J lost 8, with 9 bases in between. Germline V CDR1 and CDR2: MRHNA, SNTAGT. The CDR3 sequence is CASSARPDSPLHF. CDR3 in DNA: TGTGCCAGCAGTGCTAGACCGGATTCACCCCTCCACTTT.

This chain uses TRBV14 with TRBJ2-5; no definite D call. Germline lookup yields CDR1 SGHDN and CDR2 FVKESK. V was clipped by 4 bases and J by 3 bases, with 18 bases between them. The CDR3 is 16 amino acids. CDR3 region: CASSRKDIYLKETQYF. CDR3 DNA sequence: TGTGCCAGCAGCCGAAAAGACATATATCTGAAAGAGACCCAGTACTTC.

This clone was detected only a few times. V usage is TRBV7-9 and J usage is TRBJ1-2; unclear D gene. The germline gives CDR1 SEHNR, CDR2 FQNEAQ (reference sequence). Trimming pared 5 bases from V and 2 bases from J, leaving 12 bases between. The CDR3 sequence is 14 residues long. The CDR3 here is CASSPERANYGYTF. For the CDR3, the DNA is TGTGCCAGCAGCCCAGAGCGGGCGAACTATGGCTACACCTTC.

The rearrangement uses TRBV5-4 and TRBJ2-3; no definite D call. V dropped 2 bases and J dropped 0 bases, with 13 bases sitting between them. The CDR3 length is 16 residues. In germline, CDR1 is SGHNT, CDR2 YYREEE (reference sequence). CDR3 residues: CASSFGSGSSTDTQYF. In DNA form, the CDR3 reads TGTGCCAGCAGCTTTGGTTCAGGATCCAGCACAGATACGCAGTATTTT.

Note on this clone: This same CDR3 is encoded by further DNA sequences in the sample. The chain has TRBV5-1 and TRBJ1-4, with 7 bases fitting TRBD1. Per germline, CDR1 SGHRS and CDR2 YFSETQ. The CDR3 runs to 14 residues. After removal of 5 bases from V and 7 bases from J, the junction contained 8 bases not matched to a gene. The chain's CDR3 is CASSLRQGGEKLFF. The CDR3 DNA reads as TGCGCCAGCAGTCTCCGACAGGGAGGTGAAAAACTGTTTTTT.